This record covers a single T cell receptor beta chain. This sample is part of a study of OX40 agonist ivuxolimab in advanced cancers. Germline V gene data show CDR1 as SGHTA and CDR2 as FQGNSA. V was clipped by 5 bases and J by 8 bases; unmatched bases: 11. The CDR3 runs to 15 residues. TCRdb's table, derived via immunoSEQ multiplex PCR, lists solely in-frame clones and lacks some. The sample records 50,000 or so clones, 85% being singletons. This TCR was recovered from an adult with an advanced solid tumor such as melanoma, head and neck, liver or kidney cancer. Sequences were derived from CD4+ or CD8+ T cells sorted from blood, sampled in a trial of the OX40 agonist ivuxolimab. The genes are TRBV7-2 and TRBJ2-1; TRBD2 matches 8 bases. CDR3 loop: CASSPTGGGHDEQFF. The DNA for the CDR3 is TGTGCCAGCAGCCCCACCGGGGGGGGCCATGATGAGCAGTTCTTC.